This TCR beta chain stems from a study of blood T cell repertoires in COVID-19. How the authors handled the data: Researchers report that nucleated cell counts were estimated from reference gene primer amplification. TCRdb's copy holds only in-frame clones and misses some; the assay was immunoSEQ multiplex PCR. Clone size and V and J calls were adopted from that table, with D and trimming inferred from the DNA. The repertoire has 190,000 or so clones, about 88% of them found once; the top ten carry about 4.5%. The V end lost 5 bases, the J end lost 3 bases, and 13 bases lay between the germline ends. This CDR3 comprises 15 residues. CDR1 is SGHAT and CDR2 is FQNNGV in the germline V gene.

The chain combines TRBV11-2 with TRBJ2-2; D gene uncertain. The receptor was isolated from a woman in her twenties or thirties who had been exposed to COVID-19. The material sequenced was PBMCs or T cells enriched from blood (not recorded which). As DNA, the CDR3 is TGTGCCAGCAGCCCCCCCGCAACATACACCGGGGAGCTGTTTTTT. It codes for CASSPPATYTGELFF.